One sample yielded the 30 T cell receptor beta chains listed below, sequenced in a study of T cells in Graves' hyperthyroidism and ophthalmopathy. TCR beta CDR3 region amplification was performed from RNA transcripts. TCR CDR3 regions were first amplified by RT-PCR with HTBI primers. TCRdb passed the multiplex PCR reads through MiXCR, listing each CDR3 protein once. The sample shows approximately 400,000 distinct CDR3 sequences, approximately 13% of them seen only once. The sample consisted of blood. The receptors originated from a man aged 25 to 40 with Graves' hyperthyroidism that later progressed to Graves' ophthalmopathy.

This clonotype was counted at least ten times. The chain is built from TRBV5-6 and TRBJ1-2; D unclear. Germline V CDR1 and CDR2: SGHDT, YYEEEE. V dropped 2 bases and J dropped 8 bases, with 10 bases sitting between them. CDR3 size: 12 residues. The CDR3 loop is CASSFWGEGYTF. The CDR3 DNA reads TGTGCCAGCAGCTTTTGGGGAGAGGGCTACACCTTC. The full variable domain, its missing parts supplied by reference TRBV5-6 and TRBJ1-2, is DAGVTQSPTHLIKTRGQQVTLRCSPKSGHDTVSWYQQALGQGPQFIFQYYEEEERQRGNFPDRFSGHQFPNYSSELNVNALLLGDSALYLCASSFWGEGYTFGSGTRLTVV.

The chain combines TRBV7-9 with TRBJ1-1; D uncertain. The V gene's germline CDR1 is SEHNR and CDR2 FQNEAQ (reference sequence). V was cut by 0 bases and J by 7 bases, with 9 bases left in between. The CDR3 is 13 amino acids. The chain's CDR3 is CASSLAFGSEAFF. DNA of the CDR3: TGTGCCAGCAGCTTAGCTTTCGGGAGTGAAGCTTTCTTT.

This clonotype was seen ten or more times. The chain couples TRBV28 to TRBJ1-2, with D uncertain. Deletions cut 2 bases from V and 4 bases from J, with 11 bases between. The CDR3 spans 14 residues. Germline-derived CDR1 and CDR2 are MDHEN and SYDVKM. The CDR3 DNA reads as TGTGCCAGCAGTTTACGAGGTCAGATCTATGGCTACACCTTC. Translating it yields CASSLRGQIYGYTF.

This clonotype has at least ten counts. This sequence joins TRBV30 and TRBJ2-3; D not resolved. The V end lost 2 bases, the J end lost 4 bases, and 4 bases lay between the germline ends. From germline, CDR1 is GTSNPN and CDR2 SVGIG (reference sequence). The CDR3 is 11 amino acids. The CDR3 here is CAWSPADTQYF. In DNA, the CDR3 is TGTGCCTGGAGTCCGGCAGATACGCAGTATTTT.

This clonotype was observed a few times. The V gene is TRBV28, the J gene TRBJ2-4; no reliable D call. The germline V and J ends were trimmed by 4 bases and 0 bases, with 25 bases remaining between them. CDR1 is MDHEN and CDR2 is SYDVKM in the germline V gene. The CDR3 has 20 amino acids. The CDR3 DNA reads as TGTGCCAGCAGTTATGGAGCGTTGGGGAAACGGGCACTAGCCAAAAACATTCAGTACTTC. It specifies CASSYGALGKRALAKNIQYF.

The table lists this clonotype with many counts. The V and J genes are TRBV7-6 and TRBJ1-1; 9 bases fit TRBD1. V lost 4 bases to trimming and J lost 0 bases; unmatched junction nucleotides: 9. Germline values: CDR1 SGHVS, CDR2 FNYEAQ. CDR3 length: 17 residues. CDR3 sequence: CASSSTGGGFLNTEAFF. Written as DNA, the CDR3 is TGTGCCAGCAGCTCGACAGGGGGAGGCTTTCTGAACACTGAAGCTTTCTTT. Together with reference TRBV7-6 and TRBJ1-1, the CDR3 gives the full variable domain: GAGVSQSPRYKVTKRGQDVALRCDPISGHVSLYWYRQALGQGPEFLTYFNYEAQQDKSGLPNDRFSAERPEGSISTLTIQRTEQRDSAMYRCASSSTGGGFLNTEAFFGQGTRLTVV.

The chain is built from TRBV11-3 and TRBJ2-3; 10 bases align to TRBD2. Trimming at V came to 5 bases and at J to 14 bases, leaving 16 bases not matched to a gene. Per germline, CDR1 SGHNT and CDR2 YENEEA. The CDR3 extends over 15 amino acids. CDR3 sequence reads: CASSPKALAGGRMYF. CDR3 nucleotides: TGTGCCAGCAGCCCAAAGGCGTTAGCGGGGGGCCGGATGTATTTT. Full variable domain (outside the CDR3, taken from reference TRBV11-3 and TRBJ2-3): EAGVVQSPRYKIIEKKQPVAFWCNPISGHNTLYWYLQNLGQGPELLIRYENEEAVDDSQLPKDRFSAERLKGVDSTLKIQPAELGDSAVYLCASSPKALAGGRMYFGPGTRLTVL.

This clonotype has a handful of counts. One end of the junction varies from germline; a read error may be responsible. The genes are TRBV7-9 and TRBJ1-2; D is unclear. CDR1 and CDR2 (germline): SEHNR, FQNEAQ (reference sequence). CDR3 length equals 15 residues. The CDR3 nucleotides read TGTGCCAGCAGTTTAGTCCCTTCAGAGCCCTATGGCTACACCTTC. Translated, it gives CASSLVPSEPYGYTF.

This chain uses TRBV5-6 with TRBJ2-1; the D gene is possibly TRBD2 (6 bases). Looked up from germline, CDR1 is SGHDT and CDR2 is YYEEEE. The CDR3 sequence is 14 residues long. The V and J ends lost 2 bases and 7 bases respectively, with 13 bases between them. The CDR3 here is CASSFLLALNEQFF. In nucleotides, the CDR3 is TGTGCCAGCAGCTTTTTACTAGCATTGAATGAGCAGTTCTTC.

This clonotype was observed a handful of times. The V call is TRBV29-1, the J call TRBJ1-2; 7 bases align to TRBD1. V trimming: 4 bases; J trimming: 6 bases; junction bases outside the gene matches: 8. Germline assignment: CDR1 SQVTM and CDR2 ANQGSEA. This CDR3 spans 13 amino acids. The CDR3 DNA is TGCAGCGTTGCGTACAGGGGAGGCAATGGCTACACCTTC. As protein: CSVAYRGGNGYTF.

This clonotype was observed at least ten times. The chain joins TRBV12-3 or TRBV12-4 to TRBJ2-1; 8 bases are a match to TRBD2. The CDR3 runs to 14 residues. Trimming at V came to 5 bases and at J to 8 bases, leaving 8 bases not matched to a gene. The CDR3 DNA reads as TGTGCCAGCAGTCCCCGGGGGGGCTTTGATGAGCAGTTCTTC. Translating it yields CASSPRGGFDEQFF.

This clonotype was observed many times. The chain couples TRBV2 to TRBJ1-6, with a tentative D call TRBD1 (5 bases). Deletions cut 8 bases from V and 3 bases from J, with 8 bases between. The CDR3 runs 13 residues. The V gene's germline CDR1 is SNHLY and CDR2 FYNNEI. The CDR3 loop reads CASGADYNSPLHF. The CDR3 DNA follows: TGTGCCAGCGGGGCAGACTATAATTCACCCCTCCACTTT.

The chain links TRBV6-1 to TRBJ2-3; tentative D call: TRBD1 (6 bases). CDR1 MNHNS and CDR2 SASEGT come from the germline V gene. The CDR3 runs 13 residues. The germline V and J ends were trimmed by 5 bases and 2 bases, with 8 bases remaining between them. The CDR3 region is CASSRQVTDTQYF. The CDR3 DNA follows: TGTGCCAGCAGTCGACAGGTCACAGATACGCAGTATTTT.

This clonotype showed up many times. The chain combines TRBV28 with TRBJ1-1; D perhaps matches TRBD1 (5 bases). The germline CDR1 and CDR2 sequences are MDHEN and SYDVKM. The CDR3 contains 15 residues. Trimming stripped 5 bases from V and 5 bases from J, with 18 bases between. CDR3 DNA: TGTGCCAGCAGTAGGGGCTTATATAAGGTAACTGAAGCTTTCTTT. Translated: CASSRGLYKVTEAFF.

This clonotype was found many times. The rearrangement joins TRBV28 to TRBJ1-5, with D uncertain. The germline CDR1 and CDR2 sequences are MDHEN and SYDVKM. The CDR3 runs to 14 residues. V shed 9 bases and J shed 5 bases, with 17 bases lying between them. CDR3 sequence: CASTSGTLYQPQHF. The CDR3 DNA reads as TGTGCCAGTACGTCAGGAACCCTATATCAGCCCCAGCATTTT.

This clonotype was counted between two and nine times. V usage is TRBV5-6 and J usage is TRBJ1-4; D call uncertain. The germline V gene encodes CDR1 SGHDT and CDR2 YYEEEE. This CDR3 is 14 amino acids long. The V and J ends lost 3 bases and 0 bases respectively, with 6 bases between them. As DNA, the CDR3 is TGTGCCAGCAGCTGGAGGTCAACTAATGAAAAACTGTTTTTT. This codes for CASSWRSTNEKLFF.

At least ten counts were recorded for this clonotype. CDR3 DNA sequence: TGTGCCAGCAGCTTAGTAGGGGCTGATGGCTACACCTTC. Translating it yields CASSLVGADGYTF. V is TRBV11-2 and J is TRBJ1-2; weak D call: TRBD1 (5 bases). V lost 1 base and J lost 6, with 9 bases in between. CDR3 length: 13 residues. Germline assignment: CDR1 SGHAT and CDR2 FQNNGV.

Note on this clonotype: One base away lies a much larger clone, so this may be a sequencing read error. J is TRBJ1-5 and V is TRBV28; D is unresolved. This CDR3 is built from 13 residues. In germline, CDR1 is MDHEN, CDR2 SYDVKM. V lost 5 bases to trimming and J lost 0 bases, with 5 bases between them. As DNA, the CDR3 is TGTGCCAGCAGTGCCCATAGCAATCAGCCCCAGCATTTT. It codes for CASSAHSNQPQHF.

The chain links TRBV13 to TRBJ2-2, with D maybe TRBD1 (6 bases). Germline CDR1 reads PRHDT; CDR2 reads FYEKMQ (reference sequence). Trimming shortened V by 2 bases and J by 7 bases, and 23 bases separated the two germline ends. This CDR3 is 18 amino acids long. The CDR3 bases are TGTGCCAGCAGCTTACTCGAAAGAGGACAGAGAACGAGCGGGGAGCTGTTTTTT. Its protein is CASSLLERGQRTSGELFF. Full variable domain (outside the CDR3, taken from reference TRBV13 and TRBJ2-2): AAGVIQSPRHLIKEKRETATLKCYPIPRHDTVYWYQQGPGQDPQFLISFYEKMQSDKGSIPDRFSAQQFSDYHSELNMSSLELGDSALYFCASSLLERGQRTSGELFFGEGSRLTVL.

CDR3 in amino acids: CANGYQPQHF. The CDR3 DNA reads as TGTGCCAACGGTTATCAGCCCCAGCATTTT. The rearrangement joins TRBV6-1 to TRBJ1-5; no reliable D call. V lost 10 bases and J lost 5, with 6 bases in between. The CDR3 covers 10 residues. Looked up from germline, CDR1 is MNHNS and CDR2 is SASEGT.

The gene calls are TRBV20-1 and TRBJ1-4, with a possible D match to TRBD1 (5 bases). Between the trimmed V and J ends, which lost 2 bases and 4 bases, there was a span of 8 bases. The CDR3 is 13 amino acids. Per the germline V gene, CDR1 is DFQATT and CDR2 is SNEGSKA (reference sequence). The CDR3 reads CSARRQGNEKLFF. The DNA for the CDR3 is TGCAGTGCTAGAAGGCAGGGTAATGAAAAACTGTTTTTT.

At least ten counts were recorded for this clonotype. The rearrangement uses TRBV2 and TRBJ1-1, with 7 bases lining up with TRBD1. V lost 7 bases and J lost 5; bases outside the gene matches: 7. Germline CDR1 reads SNHLY; CDR2 reads FYNNEI. The CDR3 loop spans 13 amino acids. CDR3 DNA sequence: TGTGCCAGCATCATACAGGGGAGGACTGAAGCTTTCTTT. Translation: CASIIQGRTEAFF.

This clonotype was detected ten times or more. The V gene is TRBV20-1, the J gene TRBJ2-4; D uncertain. The CDR3 consists of 14 residues. Trimming removed 6 bases at V and 1 base at J, with 13 bases between. The germline gives CDR1 DFQATT, CDR2 SNEGSKA (reference sequence). The CDR3 nucleotides read TGCAGTGCCGGACCCCCGAGGGCCAAAAACATTCAGTACTTC. This sequence encodes CSAGPPRAKNIQYF.

J is TRBJ2-1 and V is TRBV6-9; no firm D call. Deletions cut 2 bases from V and 4 bases from J, with 3 bases between. Germline values: CDR1 MNHGY, CDR2 SVAAGI. The CDR3 totals 12 residues. CDR3 DNA: TGTGCCAGCAGTTATGGGTACAATGAGCAGTTCTTC. Its translation is CASSYGYNEQFF.

By its share, this clonotype is medium-sized (0.01 to 0.1%). The chain joins TRBV6-1 to TRBJ2-2; D gene ambiguous. This CDR3 is built from 15 residues. In germline, CDR1 is MNHNS, CDR2 SASEGT. Trimming removed 7 bases from V and 3 bases from J, with 15 bases in between. The CDR3 spells CASIKGYGYTGELFF. CDR3 nucleotides: TGTGCCAGCATAAAGGGCTACGGGTACACCGGGGAGCTGTTTTTT.

The sample holds many counts of this clonotype. The chain combines TRBV9 with TRBJ1-4; TRBD1 matches at 10 bases. Germline CDR1 reads SGDLS; CDR2 reads YYNGEE. V trimming: 3 bases; J trimming: 2 bases; junction bases outside the gene matches: 4. The length of the CDR3 is 16 residues. The CDR3 reads CASSATGGRTNEKLFF. The CDR3 DNA reads as TGTGCCAGCAGCGCGACAGGGGGCAGGACTAATGAAAAACTGTTTTTT.

The chain couples TRBV4-1 to TRBJ1-2; a possible D gene is TRBD1 (6 bases). Germline CDR1 and CDR2: MGHRA and YSYEKL. The CDR3 covers 15 residues. Trimming took off 0 bases at V and 2 bases at J, with 10 bases between the two ends. The CDR3 region is CASSQDRGRNYGYTF. Written as DNA, the CDR3 is TGCGCCAGCAGCCAAGACAGGGGTCGGAACTATGGCTACACCTTC.

This clonotype was found a few times. The V and J genes are TRBV29-1 and TRBJ2-7; 7 bases align to TRBD1. The CDR3 contains 13 residues. The trim removed 4 bases at V and 3 bases at J, leaving 6 bases unmatched. Germline-derived CDR1 and CDR2 are SQVTM and ANQGSEA. This CDR3 is CSVAIRQGYEQYF. The CDR3 nucleotides are TGCAGCGTTGCAATCCGACAGGGCTACGAGCAGTACTTC.

The chain has TRBV7-2 and TRBJ2-2; D is ambiguous. Trimming removed 6 bases at V and 1 base at J, with 6 bases between. The germline gives CDR1 SGHTA, CDR2 FQGNSA. This CDR3 has 13 residues. The CDR3 DNA reads TGTGCCAGCAGGACCGAGAACACCGGGGAGCTGTTTTTT. It is translated as CASRTENTGELFF.

The chain carries TRBV12-3 or TRBV12-4 and TRBJ1-1; D gene unclear. The CDR3 contains 12 residues. Trimming shortened V by 1 base and J by 10 bases, and 10 bases separated the two germline ends. The CDR3 is CASSLGPGVAFF. The CDR3 DNA is TGTGCCAGCAGTTTAGGTCCGGGAGTAGCTTTCTTT.